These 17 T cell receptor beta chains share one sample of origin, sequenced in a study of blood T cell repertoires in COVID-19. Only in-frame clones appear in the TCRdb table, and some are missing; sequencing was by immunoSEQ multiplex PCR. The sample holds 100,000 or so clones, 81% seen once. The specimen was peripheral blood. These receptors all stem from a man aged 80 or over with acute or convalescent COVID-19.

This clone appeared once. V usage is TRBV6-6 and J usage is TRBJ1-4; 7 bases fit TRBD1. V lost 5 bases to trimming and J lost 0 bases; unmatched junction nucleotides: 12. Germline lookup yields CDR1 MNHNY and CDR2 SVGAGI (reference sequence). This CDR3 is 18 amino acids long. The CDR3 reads CASSRTLGQTATNEKLFF. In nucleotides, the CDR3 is TGTGCCAGCAGTCGAACGTTGGGACAGACCGCAACTAATGAAAAACTGTTTTTT.

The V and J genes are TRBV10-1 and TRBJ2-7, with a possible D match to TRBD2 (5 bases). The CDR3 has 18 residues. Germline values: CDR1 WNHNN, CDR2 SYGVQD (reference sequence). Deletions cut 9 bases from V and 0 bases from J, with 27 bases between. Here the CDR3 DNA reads TGCGCCAGAATATTCCCCCCCCCGTGGGCCGGGGTCTCCTACGAGCAGTACTTC. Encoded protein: CARIFPPPWAGVSYEQYF.

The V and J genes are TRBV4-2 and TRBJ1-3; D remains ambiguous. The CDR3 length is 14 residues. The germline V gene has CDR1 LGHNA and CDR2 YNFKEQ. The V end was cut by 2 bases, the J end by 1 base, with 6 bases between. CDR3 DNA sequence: TGTGCCAGCAGCCAACCAGGTTCTGGAAACACCATATATTTT. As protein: CASSQPGSGNTIYF.

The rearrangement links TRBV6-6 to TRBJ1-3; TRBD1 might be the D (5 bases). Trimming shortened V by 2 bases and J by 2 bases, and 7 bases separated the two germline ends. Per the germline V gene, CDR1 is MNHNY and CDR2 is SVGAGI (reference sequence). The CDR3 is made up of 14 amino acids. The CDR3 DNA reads TGTGCCAGCAGTTACGGCAGGGCTGGAAACACCATATATTTT. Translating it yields CASSYGRAGNTIYF.

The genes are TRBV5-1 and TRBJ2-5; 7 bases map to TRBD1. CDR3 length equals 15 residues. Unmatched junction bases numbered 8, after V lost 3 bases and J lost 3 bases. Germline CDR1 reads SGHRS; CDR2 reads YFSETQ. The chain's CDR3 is CASSWTGTEEETQYF. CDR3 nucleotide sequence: TGCGCCAGCAGCTGGACCGGGACAGAGGAAGAGACCCAGTACTTC. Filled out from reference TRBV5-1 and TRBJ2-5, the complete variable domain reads KAGVTQTPRYLIKTRGQQVTLSCSPISGHRSVSWYQQTPGQGLQFLFEYFSETQRNKGNFPGRFSGRQFSNSRSEMNVSTLELGDSALYLCASSWTGTEEETQYFGPGTRLLVL.

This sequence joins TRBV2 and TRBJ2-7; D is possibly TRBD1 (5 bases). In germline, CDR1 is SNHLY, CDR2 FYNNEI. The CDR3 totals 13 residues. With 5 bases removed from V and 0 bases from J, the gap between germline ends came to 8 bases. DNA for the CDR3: TGTGCCAGCAGTCGAGACAGCTCCTACGAGCAGTACTTC. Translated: CASSRDSSYEQYF.

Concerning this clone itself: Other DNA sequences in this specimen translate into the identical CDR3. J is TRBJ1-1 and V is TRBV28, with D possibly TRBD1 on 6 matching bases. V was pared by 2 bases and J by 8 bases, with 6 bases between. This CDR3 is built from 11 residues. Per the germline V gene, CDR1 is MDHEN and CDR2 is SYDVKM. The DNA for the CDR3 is TGTGCCAGCAGTTTAGGGGGCGAAGCTTTCTTT. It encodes CASSLGGEAFF.

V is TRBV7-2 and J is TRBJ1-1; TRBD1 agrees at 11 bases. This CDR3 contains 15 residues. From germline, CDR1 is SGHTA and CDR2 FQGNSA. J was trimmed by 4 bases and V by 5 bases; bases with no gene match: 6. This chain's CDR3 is CASSLWTGGTTEAFF. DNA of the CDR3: TGTGCCAGCAGCCTCTGGACAGGGGGCACCACTGAAGCTTTCTTT.

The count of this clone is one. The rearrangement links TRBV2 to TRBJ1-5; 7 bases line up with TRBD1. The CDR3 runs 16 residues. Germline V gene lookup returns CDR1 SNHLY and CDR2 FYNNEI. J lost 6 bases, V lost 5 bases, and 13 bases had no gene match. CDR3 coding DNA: TGTGCCAGCAGTATCCACCGACAGGGTGGTACTCAGCCCCAGCATTTT. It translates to CASSIHRQGGTQPQHF.

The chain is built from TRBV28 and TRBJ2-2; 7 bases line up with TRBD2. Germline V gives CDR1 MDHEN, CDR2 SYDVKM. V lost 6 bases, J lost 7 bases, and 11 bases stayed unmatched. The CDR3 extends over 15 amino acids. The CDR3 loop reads CASSPVLAVGGELFF. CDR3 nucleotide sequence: TGTGCCAGCAGCCCCGTGCTAGCGGTGGGCGGGGAGCTGTTTTTT.

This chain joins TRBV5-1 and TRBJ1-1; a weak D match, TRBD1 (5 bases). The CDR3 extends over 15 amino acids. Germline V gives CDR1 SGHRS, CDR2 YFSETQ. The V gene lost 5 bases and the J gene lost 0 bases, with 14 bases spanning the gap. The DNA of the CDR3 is TGCGCCAGCAGATCGACTGACAGATTGAACACTGAAGCTTTCTTT. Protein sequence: CASRSTDRLNTEAFF.

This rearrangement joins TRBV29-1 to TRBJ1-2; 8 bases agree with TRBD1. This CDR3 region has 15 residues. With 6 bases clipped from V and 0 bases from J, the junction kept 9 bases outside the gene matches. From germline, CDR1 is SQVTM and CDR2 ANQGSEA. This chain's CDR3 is CSVVLRDRTNYGYTF. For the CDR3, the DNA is TGCAGCGTAGTCCTCCGGGACAGGACTAACTATGGCTACACCTTC.

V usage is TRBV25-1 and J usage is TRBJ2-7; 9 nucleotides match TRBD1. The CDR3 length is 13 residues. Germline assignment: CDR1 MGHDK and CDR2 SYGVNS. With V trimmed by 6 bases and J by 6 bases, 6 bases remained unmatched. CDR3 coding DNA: TGTGCCAGCAGAGGACAGGGGCTGCCCGAGCAGTACTTC. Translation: CASRGQGLPEQYF.

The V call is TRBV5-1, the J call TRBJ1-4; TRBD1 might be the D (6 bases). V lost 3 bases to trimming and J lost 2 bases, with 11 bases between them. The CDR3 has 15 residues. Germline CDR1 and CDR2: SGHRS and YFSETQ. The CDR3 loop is CASSSQGVTNEKLFF. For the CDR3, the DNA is TGCGCCAGCAGCTCACAGGGAGTGACTAATGAAAAACTGTTTTTT.

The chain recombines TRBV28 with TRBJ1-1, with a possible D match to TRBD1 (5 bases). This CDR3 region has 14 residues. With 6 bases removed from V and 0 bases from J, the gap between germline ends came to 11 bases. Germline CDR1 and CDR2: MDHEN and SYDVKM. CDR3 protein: CASSQGQLNTEAFF. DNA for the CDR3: TGTGCCAGCAGCCAGGGCCAACTGAACACTGAAGCTTTCTTT.

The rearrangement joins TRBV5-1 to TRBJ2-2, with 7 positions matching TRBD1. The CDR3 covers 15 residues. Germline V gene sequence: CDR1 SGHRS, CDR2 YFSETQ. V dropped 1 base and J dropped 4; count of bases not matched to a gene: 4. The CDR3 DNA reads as TGCGCCAGCAGCTTGTGGACAGGAGGCACCGGGGAGCTGTTTTTT. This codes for CASSLWTGGTGELFF.

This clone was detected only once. The DNA of the CDR3 is TGTGCCAGCAGCCCCGACAGGTTGGAGCTGTTTTTT. It yields the protein CASSPDRLELFF. This chain uses TRBV12-3 or TRBV12-4 with TRBJ2-2, with D possibly TRBD1 on 6 matching bases. The V end lost 6 bases, the J end lost 10 bases, and 12 bases lay between the germline ends. The CDR3 contains 12 residues.